This TCR beta chain was observed in a study of cytomegalovirus exposure and HLA in healthy donors. Study conclusions and caveats: The majority of TCR sequences were rare, yet some public TCRs appeared in many donors. What a later analysis reportedly showed was that an Asian-associated ancestry cluster had fewer N-insertions than the approximately 670-donor mean. In a later analysis, common viral pathogens appeared linked to several of the most significant clusters.

Of note for this clone: Antigen unknown.

The PCR used 60 Vbeta and 13 Jbeta primers. Original methodology: Unique TCR beta chains numbered approximately 80 million in a later analysis, with roughly 9.9 million shared. This table comes from immunoSEQ multiplex PCR, and its TCRdb copy is limited to in-frame clones, with some not included. The V and J calls and the clone size are those of that table, but D and trimming were determined from the DNA. This table has roughly 180,000 clones, about 82% appearing once. The germline V and J ends were trimmed by 4 bases and 9 bases, with 14 bases remaining between them. Germline CDR1 reads SGHRS; CDR2 reads YFSETQ. The CDR3 runs to 13 residues.

Material: PBMCs. The clonotype originates from a young man in good health and CMV-seronegative. The rearrangement links TRBV5-1 to TRBJ2-1; unclear D gene. The chain's CDR3 is CASSSTQFGEQFF. The CDR3 nucleotides read TGCGCCAGCAGCAGTACCCAGTTTGGTGAGCAGTTCTTC.